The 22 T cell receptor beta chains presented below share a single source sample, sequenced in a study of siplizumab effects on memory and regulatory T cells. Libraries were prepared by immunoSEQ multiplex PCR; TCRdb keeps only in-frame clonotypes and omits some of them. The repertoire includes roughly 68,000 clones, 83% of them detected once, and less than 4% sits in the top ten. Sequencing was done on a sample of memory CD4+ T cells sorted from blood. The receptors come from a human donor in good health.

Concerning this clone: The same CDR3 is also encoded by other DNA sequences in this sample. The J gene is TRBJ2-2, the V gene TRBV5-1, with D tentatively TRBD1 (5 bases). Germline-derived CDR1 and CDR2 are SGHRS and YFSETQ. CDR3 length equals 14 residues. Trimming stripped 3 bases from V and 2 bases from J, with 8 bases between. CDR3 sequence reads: CASSSGQNTGELFF. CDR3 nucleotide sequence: TGCGCCAGCAGCTCCGGACAAAACACCGGGGAGCTGTTTTTT.

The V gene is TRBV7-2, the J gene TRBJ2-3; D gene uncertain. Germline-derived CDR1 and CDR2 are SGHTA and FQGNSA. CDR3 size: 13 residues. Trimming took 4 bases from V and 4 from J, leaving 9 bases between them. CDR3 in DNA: TGTGCCAGCAGCTCCCCGTTGGCAGATACGCAGTATTTT. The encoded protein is CASSSPLADTQYF.

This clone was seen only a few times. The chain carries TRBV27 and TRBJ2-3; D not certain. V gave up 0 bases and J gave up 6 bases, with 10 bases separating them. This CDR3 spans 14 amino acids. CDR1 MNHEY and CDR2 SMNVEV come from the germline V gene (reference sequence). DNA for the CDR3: TGTGCCAGCAGTTTATCCGGAGTTCGGGATACGCAGTATTTT. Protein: CASSLSGVRDTQYF.

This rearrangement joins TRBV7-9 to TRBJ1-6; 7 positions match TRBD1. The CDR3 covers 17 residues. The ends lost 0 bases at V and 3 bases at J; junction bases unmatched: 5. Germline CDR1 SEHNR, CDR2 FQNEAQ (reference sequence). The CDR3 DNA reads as TGTGCCAGCAGCTTAGCTCCGGGACAGCTCTATAATTCACCCCTCCACTTT. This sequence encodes CASSLAPGQLYNSPLHF. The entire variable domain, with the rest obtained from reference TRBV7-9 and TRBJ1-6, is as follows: DTGVSQNPRHKITKRGQNVTFRCDPISEHNRLYWYRQTLGQGPEFLTYFQNEAQLEKSRLLSDRFSAERPKGSFSTLEIQRTEQGDSAMYLCASSLAPGQLYNSPLHFGNGTRLTVT.

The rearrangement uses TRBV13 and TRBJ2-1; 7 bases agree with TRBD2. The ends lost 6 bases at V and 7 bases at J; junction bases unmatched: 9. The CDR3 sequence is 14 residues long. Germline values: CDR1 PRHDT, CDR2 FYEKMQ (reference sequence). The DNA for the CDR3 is TGTGCCAGCAGTCGAAAGGCCGGGAGGAATGAGCAGTTCTTC. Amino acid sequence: CASSRKAGRNEQFF.

CDR3 sequence: CASSLVGTSAYEQYF. In DNA form, the CDR3 reads TGTGCCAGCAGCTTAGTTGGGACTAGCGCGTACGAGCAGTACTTC. This sequence joins TRBV7-6 and TRBJ2-7; 10 nucleotides line up with TRBD2. The CDR3 contains 15 residues. Looked up from germline, CDR1 is SGHVS and CDR2 is FNYEAQ. V shed 1 base and J 4 bases; nucleotides not matched to a gene: 4.

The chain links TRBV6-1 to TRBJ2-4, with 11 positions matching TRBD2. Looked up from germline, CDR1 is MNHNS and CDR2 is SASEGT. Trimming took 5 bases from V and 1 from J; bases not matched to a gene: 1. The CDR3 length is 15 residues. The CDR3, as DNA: TGTGCCAGCAGTTTAGCGGGGGGGGCCAAAAACATTCAGTACTTC. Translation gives CASSLAGGAKNIQYF.

CDR3 amino acids: CASSYGVGNQPQHF. The CDR3 DNA follows: TGTGCCAGCAGTTACGGGGTGGGGAATCAGCCCCAGCATTTT. The rearrangement uses TRBV6-5 and TRBJ1-5; no reliable D call. Trimming removed 2 bases at V and 4 bases at J, with 9 bases between. The CDR3 is 14 amino acids. Germline CDR1 is MNHEY and CDR2 is SVGAGI.

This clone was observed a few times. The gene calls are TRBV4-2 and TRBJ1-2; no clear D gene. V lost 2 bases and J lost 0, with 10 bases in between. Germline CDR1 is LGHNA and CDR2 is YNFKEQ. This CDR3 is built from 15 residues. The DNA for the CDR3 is TGTGCCAGCAGCCAAAATCCGACGGCTAACTATGGCTACACCTTC. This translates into CASSQNPTANYGYTF.

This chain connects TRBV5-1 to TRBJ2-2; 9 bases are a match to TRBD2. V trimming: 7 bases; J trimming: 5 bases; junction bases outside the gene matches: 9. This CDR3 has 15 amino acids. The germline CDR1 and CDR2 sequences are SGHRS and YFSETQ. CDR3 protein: CASASAGGPTGELFF. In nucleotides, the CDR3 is TGCGCCAGCGCGTCGGCGGGAGGGCCTACCGGGGAGCTGTTTTTT.

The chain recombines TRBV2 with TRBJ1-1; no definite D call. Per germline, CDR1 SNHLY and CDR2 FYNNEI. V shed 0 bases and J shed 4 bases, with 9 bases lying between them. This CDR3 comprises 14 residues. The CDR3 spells CASSEAALITEAFF. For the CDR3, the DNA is TGTGCCAGCAGTGAAGCCGCCCTGATCACTGAAGCTTTCTTT. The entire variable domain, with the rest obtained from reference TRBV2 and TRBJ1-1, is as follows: EPEVTQTPSHQVTQMGQEVILRCVPISNHLYFYWYRQILGQKVEFLVSFYNNEISEKSEIFDDQFSVERPDGSNFTLKIRSTKLEDSAMYFCASSEAALITEAFFGQGTRLTVV.

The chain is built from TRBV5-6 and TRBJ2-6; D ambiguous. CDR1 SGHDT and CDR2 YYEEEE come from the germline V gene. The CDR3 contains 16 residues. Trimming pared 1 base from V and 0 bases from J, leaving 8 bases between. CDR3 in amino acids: CASSLYRTSGANVLTF. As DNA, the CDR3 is TGTGCCAGCAGCTTGTATAGGACCTCTGGGGCCAACGTCCTGACTTTC.

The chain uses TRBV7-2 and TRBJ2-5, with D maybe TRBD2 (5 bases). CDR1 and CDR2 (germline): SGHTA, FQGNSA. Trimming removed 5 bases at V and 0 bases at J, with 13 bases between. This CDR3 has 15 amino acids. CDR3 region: CASSPSPGNQETQYF. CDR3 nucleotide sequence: TGTGCCAGCAGCCCAAGCCCGGGGAACCAAGAGACCCAGTACTTC.

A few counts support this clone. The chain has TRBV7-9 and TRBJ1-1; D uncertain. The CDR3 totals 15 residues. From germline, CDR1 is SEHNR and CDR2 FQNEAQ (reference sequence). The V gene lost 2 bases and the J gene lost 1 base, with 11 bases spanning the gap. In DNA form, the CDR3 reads TGTGCCAGCAGCTTAATTACCCGGGGGAACACTGAAGCTTTCTTT. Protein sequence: CASSLITRGNTEAFF.

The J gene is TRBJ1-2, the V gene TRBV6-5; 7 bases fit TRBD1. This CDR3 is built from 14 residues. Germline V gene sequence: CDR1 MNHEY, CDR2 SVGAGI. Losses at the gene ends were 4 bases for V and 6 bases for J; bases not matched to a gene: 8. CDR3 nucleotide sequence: TGTGCCAGCAGTTCGACCTTACAGGGGAATGGCTACACCTTC. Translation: CASSSTLQGNGYTF.

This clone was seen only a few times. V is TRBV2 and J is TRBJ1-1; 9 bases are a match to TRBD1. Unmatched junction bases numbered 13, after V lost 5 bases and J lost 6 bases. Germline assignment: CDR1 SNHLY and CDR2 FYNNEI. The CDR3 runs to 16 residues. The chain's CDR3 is CASSPDLNRGLAEAFF. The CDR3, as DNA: TGTGCCAGCAGTCCGGACCTAAACAGGGGGCTTGCTGAAGCTTTCTTT.

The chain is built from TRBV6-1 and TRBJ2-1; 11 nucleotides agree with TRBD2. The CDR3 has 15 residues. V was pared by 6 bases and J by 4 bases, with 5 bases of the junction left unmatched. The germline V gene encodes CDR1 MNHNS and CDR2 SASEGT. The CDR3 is CASRPGLAGYNEQFF. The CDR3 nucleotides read TGTGCCAGCAGGCCCGGACTAGCGGGTTACAATGAGCAGTTCTTC.

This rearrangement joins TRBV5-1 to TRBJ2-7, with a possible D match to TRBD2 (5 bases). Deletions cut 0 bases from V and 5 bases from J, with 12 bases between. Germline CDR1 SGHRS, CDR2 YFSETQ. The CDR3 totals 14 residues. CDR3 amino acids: CASSLGPSSNEQYF. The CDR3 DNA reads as TGCGCCAGCAGCTTGGGTCCTAGCAGTAACGAGCAGTACTTC.

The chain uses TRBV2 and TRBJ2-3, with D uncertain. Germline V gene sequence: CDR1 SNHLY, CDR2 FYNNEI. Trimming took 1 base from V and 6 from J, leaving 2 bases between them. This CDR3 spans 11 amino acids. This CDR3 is CASSEGDTQYF. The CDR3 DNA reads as TGTGCCAGCAGTGAAGGGGATACGCAGTATTTT.

The CDR3 nucleotides read TGTGCCAGCAGTTACCCCCTAGCGGTCTTGCGGGAGCAGTTCTTC. Its protein product is CASSYPLAVLREQFF. The rearrangement links TRBV6-5 to TRBJ2-1, with 7 bases lining up with TRBD2. The germline V gene has CDR1 MNHEY and CDR2 SVGAGI. Losses at the gene ends were 2 bases for V and 10 bases for J; bases not matched to a gene: 11. CDR3 length: 15 amino acids.

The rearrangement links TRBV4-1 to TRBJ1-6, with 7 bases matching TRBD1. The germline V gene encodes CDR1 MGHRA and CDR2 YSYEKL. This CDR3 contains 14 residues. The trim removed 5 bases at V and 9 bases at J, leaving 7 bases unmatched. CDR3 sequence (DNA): TGCGCCAGCAGCAGGGACAGCTTACGTTCACCCCTCCACTTT. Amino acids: CASSRDSLRSPLHF.

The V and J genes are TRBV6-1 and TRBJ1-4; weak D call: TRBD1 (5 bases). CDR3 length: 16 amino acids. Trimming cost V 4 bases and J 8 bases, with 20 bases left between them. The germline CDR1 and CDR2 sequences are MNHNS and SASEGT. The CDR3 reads CASSAPTALGVEKLFF. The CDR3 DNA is TGTGCCAGCAGTGCCCCCACCGCTCTAGGGGTAGAAAAACTGTTTTTT.